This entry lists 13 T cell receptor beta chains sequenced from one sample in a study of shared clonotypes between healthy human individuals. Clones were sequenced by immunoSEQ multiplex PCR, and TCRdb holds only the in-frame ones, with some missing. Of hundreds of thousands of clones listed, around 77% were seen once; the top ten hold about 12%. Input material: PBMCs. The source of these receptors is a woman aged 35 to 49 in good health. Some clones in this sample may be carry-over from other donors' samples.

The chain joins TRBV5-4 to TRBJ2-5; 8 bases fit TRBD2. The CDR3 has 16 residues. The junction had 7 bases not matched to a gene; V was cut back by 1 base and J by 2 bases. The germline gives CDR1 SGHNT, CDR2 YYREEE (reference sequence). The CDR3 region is CASSLTLTSGQETQYF. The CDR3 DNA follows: TGTGCCAGCAGCTTGACCCTTACTAGCGGACAAGAGACCCAGTACTTC.

The CDR3: CASSLSGVGGELFF. CDR3 DNA sequence: TGTGCCAGCAGCTTATCGGGAGTTGGCGGGGAGCTGTTTTTT. V is TRBV7-2 and J is TRBJ2-2; a weak D match, TRBD2 (6 bases). Per the germline V gene, CDR1 is SGHTA and CDR2 is FQGNSA. Trimming removed 2 bases from V and 7 bases from J, with 11 bases in between. The length of the CDR3 is 14 residues.

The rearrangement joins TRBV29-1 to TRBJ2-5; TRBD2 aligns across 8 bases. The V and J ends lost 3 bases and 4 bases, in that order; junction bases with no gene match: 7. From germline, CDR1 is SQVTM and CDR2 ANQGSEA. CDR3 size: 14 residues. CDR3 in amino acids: CSVDRAGGRETQYF. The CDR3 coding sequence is TGCAGCGTTGATAGGGCGGGAGGTAGAGAGACCCAGTACTTC.

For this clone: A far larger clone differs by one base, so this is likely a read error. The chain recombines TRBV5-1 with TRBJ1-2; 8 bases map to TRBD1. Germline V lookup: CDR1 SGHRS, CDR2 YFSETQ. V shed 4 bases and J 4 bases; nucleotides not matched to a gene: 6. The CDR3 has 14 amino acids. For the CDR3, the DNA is TGCGCCAGCAGCAGGGGACAGGATAGCTATGGCTACACCTTC. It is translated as CASSRGQDSYGYTF.

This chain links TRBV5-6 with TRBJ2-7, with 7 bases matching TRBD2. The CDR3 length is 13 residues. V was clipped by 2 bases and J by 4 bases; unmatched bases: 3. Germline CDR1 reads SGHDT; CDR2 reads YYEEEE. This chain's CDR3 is CASSFRLAYEQYF. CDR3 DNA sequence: TGTGCCAGCAGCTTTAGACTAGCTTACGAGCAGTACTTC. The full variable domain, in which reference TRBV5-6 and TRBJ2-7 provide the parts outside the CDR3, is DAGVTQSPTHLIKTRGQQVTLRCSPKSGHDTVSWYQQALGQGPQFIFQYYEEEERQRGNFPDRFSGHQFPNYSSELNVNALLLGDSALYLCASSFRLAYEQYFGPGTRLTVT.

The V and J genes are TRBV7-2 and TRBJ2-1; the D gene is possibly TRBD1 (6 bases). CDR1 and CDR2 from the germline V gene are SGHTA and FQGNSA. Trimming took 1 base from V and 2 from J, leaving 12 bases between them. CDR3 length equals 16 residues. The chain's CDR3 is CASSLGGNRAYNEQFF. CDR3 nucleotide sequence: TGTGCCAGCAGCTTAGGTGGGAACAGGGCCTACAATGAGCAGTTCTTC.

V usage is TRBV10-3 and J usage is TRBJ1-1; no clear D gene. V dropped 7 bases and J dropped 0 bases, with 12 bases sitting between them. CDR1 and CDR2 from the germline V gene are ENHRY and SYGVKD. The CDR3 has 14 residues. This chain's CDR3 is CAITRTNMNTEAFF. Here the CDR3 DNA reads TGTGCCATCACCCGGACCAATATGAACACTGAAGCTTTCTTT.

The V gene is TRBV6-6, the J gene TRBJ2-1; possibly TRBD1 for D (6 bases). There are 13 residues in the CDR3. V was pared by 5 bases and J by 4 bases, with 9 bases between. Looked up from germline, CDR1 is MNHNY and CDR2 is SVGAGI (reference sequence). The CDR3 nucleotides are TGTGCCAGCAGTGACAGGACGTACAATGAGCAGTTCTTC. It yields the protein CASSDRTYNEQFF.

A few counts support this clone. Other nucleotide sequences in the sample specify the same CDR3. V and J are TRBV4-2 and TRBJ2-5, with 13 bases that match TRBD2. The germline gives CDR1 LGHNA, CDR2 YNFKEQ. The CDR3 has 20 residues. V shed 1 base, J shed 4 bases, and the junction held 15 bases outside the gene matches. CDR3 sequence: CASSQVSVGLAGYFGETQYF. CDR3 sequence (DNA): TGTGCCAGCAGCCAAGTTTCTGTGGGACTAGCGGGATATTTCGGAGAGACCCAGTACTTC.

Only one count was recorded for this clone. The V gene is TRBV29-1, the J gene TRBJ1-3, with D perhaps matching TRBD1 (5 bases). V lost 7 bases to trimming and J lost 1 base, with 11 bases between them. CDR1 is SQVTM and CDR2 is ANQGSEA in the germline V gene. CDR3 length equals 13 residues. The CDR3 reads CSARETSGNTIYF. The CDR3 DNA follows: TGCAGCGCCAGGGAGACTTCTGGAAACACCATATATTTT. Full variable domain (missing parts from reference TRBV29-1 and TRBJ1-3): SAVISQKPSRDICQRGTSLTIQCQVDSQVTMMFWYRQQPGQSLTLIATANQGSEATYESGFVIDKFPISRPNLTFSTLTVSNMSPEDSSIYLCSARETSGNTIYFGEGSWLTVV.

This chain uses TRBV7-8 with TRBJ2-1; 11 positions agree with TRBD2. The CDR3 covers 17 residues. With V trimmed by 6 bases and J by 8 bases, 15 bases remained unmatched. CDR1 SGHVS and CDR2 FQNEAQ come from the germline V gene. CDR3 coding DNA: TGTGCCAGCAGTTCCCGGATAACTCTAGCGGGAGGCCATGAGCAGTTCTTC. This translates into CASSSRITLAGGHEQFF.

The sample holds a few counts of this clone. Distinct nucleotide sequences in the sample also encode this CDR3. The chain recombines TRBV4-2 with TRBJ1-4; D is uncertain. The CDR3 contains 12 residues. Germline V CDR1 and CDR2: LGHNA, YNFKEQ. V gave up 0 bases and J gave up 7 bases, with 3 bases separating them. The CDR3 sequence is CASSQDGEKLFF. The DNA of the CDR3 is TGTGCCAGCAGCCAAGACGGTGAAAAACTGTTTTTT.

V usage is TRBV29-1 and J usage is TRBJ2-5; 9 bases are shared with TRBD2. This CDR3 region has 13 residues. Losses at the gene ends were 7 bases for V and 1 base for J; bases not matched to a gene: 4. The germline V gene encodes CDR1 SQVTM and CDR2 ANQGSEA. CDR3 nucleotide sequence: TGCAGCGCCAGGACTAGCGCCCAAGAGACCCAGTACTTC. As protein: CSARTSAQETQYF. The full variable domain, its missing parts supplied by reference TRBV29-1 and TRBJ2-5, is SAVISQKPSRDICQRGTSLTIQCQVDSQVTMMFWYRQQPGQSLTLIATANQGSEATYESGFVIDKFPISRPNLTFSTLTVSNMSPEDSSIYLCSARTSAQETQYFGPGTRLLVL.